This TCR beta chain originates from a study of blood T cell repertoires in COVID-19. In the source study's methods: Estimation of nucleated cell counts relied on the amplification of reference gene primers. Sequencing used immunoSEQ multiplex PCR; TCRdb keeps in-frame clones, though not all of them. V and J calls and clone size are as listed in that table; D and trimming were resolved from the DNA. The top ten clones hold roughly a tenth of a sample with 55,000 to 75,000 clones, more than 65% of them seen once. The CDR3 runs to 19 residues. Per germline, CDR1 MNHEY and CDR2 SMNVEV (reference sequence). J was trimmed by 2 bases and V by 0 bases; bases with no gene match: 14.

J is TRBJ2-3 and V is TRBV27; 7 nucleotides line up with TRBD2. The sequence came from a man aged 80 or over with COVID-19, enrolled during active disease. Sequencing used peripheral blood. CDR3 sequence: CASSLSPPIAGRVTDTQYF. The CDR3 DNA reads TGTGCCAGCAGTTTATCTCCCCCTATAGCGGGCAGGGTCACAGATACGCAGTATTTT.